This T cell receptor (beta chain) stems from a study of T cell responses to AZD1222 COVID-19 vaccine. For this clone: Its specificity is not known.

This CDR3 has 15 residues. Germline V gene lookup returns CDR1 KGHSH and CDR2 LQKENI. The V end was cut by 3 bases, the J end by 5 bases, with 14 bases between. Investigators merged groups given second doses at roughly 4 or roughly 12 weeks. Notes on the study in general: Among vaccine-associated CD4 TCRs, coverage spanned spike, with dominance at 160-218 and 743-854. Donors, mostly white British, included more females; clonal diversity was possibly underestimated. Close to half of all spike-specific TCRs reportedly target regions of the variants that are unmutated.

The method was immunoSEQ multiplex PCR; TCRdb's version includes in-frame clones alone and lacks a portion of them. The sample has 120,000 or so clones, around 83% seen once. The specimen was peripheral blood, collected 28 days after the second AZD1222 dose. This chain links TRBV18 with TRBJ1-3; D possibly corresponds to TRBD1 (6 bases). The sequence came from an adult who received the AZD1222 COVID-19 vaccine. This CDR3 reads CASSPNAGARNTIYF. CDR3 DNA: TGTGCCAGCTCACCTAACGCGGGGGCTAGAAACACCATATATTTT.